Listed below are T cell receptor beta chains from one sample, sequenced in a study of T cell responses to AZD1222 COVID-19 vaccine. The method was immunoSEQ multiplex PCR; TCRdb's version includes in-frame clones alone and lacks a portion of them. Of around 78,000 clones in the sample, approximately 90% were seen once. The sequenced sample was peripheral blood, obtained 28 days after the second AZD1222 dose. These receptors were taken from an adult who received the AZD1222 COVID-19 vaccine. CDR3s include the opening cysteine and the closing phenylalanine or tryptophan. D genes are given only for firm matches. For some rows the clone size is stated as once, few or many, or as a class when expanded; others skip it.

>TRBV25-1|TRBD1|TRBJ1-2|NA
TGTGCCAGCAGTAAGGACAGGGGGTTCTATGGCTACACCTTC
CASSKDRGFYGYTF
>TRBV4-2|NA|TRBJ2-7|NA
TGTGCCAGCAGCCAAGTAGGGGGGGCTCACTACGAGCAGTACTTC
CASSQVGGAHYEQYF
>TRBV7-9|NA|TRBJ1-3|few
TGTGCCAGCAGCGACGGTTTCTCTGGAAACACCATATATTTT
CASSDGFSGNTIYF
>TRBV20-1|NA|TRBJ1-2|NA
TGCAGTGCTCCCGATAACTATGGCTACACCTTC
CSAPDNYGYTF
>TRBV29-1|TRBD1|TRBJ1-3|NA
TGCAGCGTCGGGACAGGGGGTTCTGGAAACACCATATATTTT
CSVGTGGSGNTIYF
>TRBV4-2|NA|TRBJ2-7|NA
TGTGCCAGCAGCCAAGGTCCTAAGGGCTACGAGCAGTACTTC
CASSQGPKGYEQYF
>TRBV3-1/TRBV3-2|TRBD1|TRBJ2-7|medium-sized
TGTGCCAGCAGCCAAGAAGTGGGCCTATTCCGGGACAGGGACCACGAGCAGTACTTC
CASSQEVGLFRDRDHEQYF
>TRBV30|NA|TRBJ1-2|NA
TGTGCCTGGAGTACGGGGGCTGACTATGGCTACACCTTC
CAWSTGADYGYTF
>TRBV5-1|NA|TRBJ2-3|once
TGCGCCAGCAGCTTGCAAGGGATGGCAGATACGCAGTATTTT
CASSLQGMADTQYF
>TRBV6-1|NA|TRBJ1-2|NA
TGTGCCAGCAGTGACCTCCCGACAGCAGAGTCCTATGGCTACACCTTC
CASSDLPTAESYGYTF
>TRBV7-3|NA|TRBJ2-1|once
TGTGCCAGCAGCTTGACCGGGGACTCCTACAATGAGCAGTTCTTC
CASSLTGDSYNEQFF
>TRBV5-1|NA|TRBJ1-5|NA
TGCGCCAGCAGCTTGGGCGGTGACAATCAGCCCCAGCATTTT
CASSLGGDNQPQHF
>TRBV6-5|TRBD1|TRBJ2-1|few
TGTGCCAGCATCTCCGGGACAGCGGATGGCAATGAGCAGTTCTTC
CASISGTADGNEQFF
>TRBV30|NA|TRBJ1-2|NA
TGTGCCTGGAGTAGTACGCTCGGTGGCTACACCTTC
CAWSSTLGGYTF
>TRBV19|NA|TRBJ2-3|NA
TGTGCCAGTAGTATAGGGGGCGCAGGAGGAACAGATACGCAGTATTTT
CASSIGGAGGTDTQYF
>TRBV3-1/TRBV3-2|NA|TRBJ2-7|NA
TGTGCCAGCAGCCAAGCTGGGTCGGACCCCTCAACGGAGCAGTACTTC
CASSQAGSDPSTEQYF
>TRBV5-4|TRBD2|TRBJ2-1|NA
TGTGCCAGCAAAGGTCGGGAGGGACTTTACAATGAGCAGTTCTTC
CASKGREGLYNEQFF
>TRBV2|NA|TRBJ1-6|NA
TGTGCCAGCAGTGAAGCAGGGGACCGTTCACCCCTCCACTTT
CASSEAGDRSPLHF
>TRBV4-3|NA|TRBJ2-1|NA
TGCGCCAGCAGCCAAGATAGTTCAAGTTACAATGAGCAGTTCTTC
CASSQDSSSYNEQFF
>TRBV6-5|TRBD1|TRBJ1-5|NA
TGTGCCAGCACTCGACAGGGAGACCCGCCCCAGCATTTT
CASTRQGDPPQHF
>TRBV11-2|NA|TRBJ2-7|NA
TGTGCCAGCAGCTTGGTGGGACGATCCTACGAGCAGTACTTC
CASSLVGRSYEQYF
>TRBV11-3|NA|TRBJ2-1|NA
TGTGCCAGCAGCCGGGACATCTGGAATGAGCAGTTCTTC
CASSRDIWNEQFF
>TRBV30|NA|TRBJ1-6|NA
TGTGCCTGGAACCGACAGAATTCACCCCTCCACTTT
CAWNRQNSPLHF
>TRBV5-1|TRBD1|TRBJ2-3|NA
TGCGCCAGCAGCTCGGGGGACAGGGGCTACACAGATACGCAGTATTTT
CASSSGDRGYTDTQYF
>TRBV19|NA|TRBJ1-2|NA
TGTGCCAGTAGGCCCCAGGCGGTCTATGGCTACACCTTC
CASRPQAVYGYTF
>TRBV5-1|TRBD1|TRBJ1-4|NA
TGCGCCAGCAGCTTCGGGACAGGCGGTACGGAAAAACTGTTTTTT
CASSFGTGGTEKLFF
>TRBV4-1|NA|TRBJ1-2|NA
TGCGCCAGCAGCCAAAGGTTCGCGACAACTACTAACTATGGCTACACCTTC
CASSQRFATTTNYGYTF
>TRBV6-5|NA|TRBJ1-6|NA
TGTGCCAGCAGTCCATGGACGGCGCGGCCCCTCCACTTT
CASSPWTARPLHF
>TRBV29-1|NA|TRBJ1-1|NA
TGCAGCGTTGTCGACACCTCGAGGACTGAAGCTTTCTTT
CSVVDTSRTEAFF
>TRBV7-9|NA|TRBJ1-1|NA
TGTGCCAGCAGCTTAGCTGGGGCGAACACTGAAGCTTTCTTT
CASSLAGANTEAFF
>TRBV3-1/TRBV3-2|TRBD1|TRBJ2-5|NA
TGTGCCAGCAGCCCCCGGGACAGGTCCCAAGAGACCCAGTACTTC
CASSPRDRSQETQYF
>TRBV3-1/TRBV3-2|NA|TRBJ1-2|NA
TGTGCCAGCAGCAAATACAGCGAAACCTATGGCTACACCTTC
CASSKYSETYGYTF
>TRBV4-2|NA|TRBJ1-6|NA
TGTGCCAGCAGCCAAAGTCCGACAGAACCTTCACCCCTCCACTTT
CASSQSPTEPSPLHF
>TRBV11-2|TRBD2|TRBJ2-2|NA
TGTGCCAGCAGCTTAGATCGTACTAGCGGGATTGCCGGGGAGCTGTTTTTT
CASSLDRTSGIAGELFF
>TRBV29-1|TRBD1|TRBJ1-3|once
TGCAGCGTTGGGTCACAGGGGTCTGGAAACACCATATATTTT
CSVGSQGSGNTIYF
>TRBV19|NA|TRBJ1-4|NA
TGTGCCAGTAGCGAAATACGAGGGACAACTAATGAAAAACTGTTTTTT
CASSEIRGTTNEKLFF
>TRBV5-1|NA|TRBJ1-2|NA
TGCGCCAGCAGCTCCCCCCCTTATGGCTACACCTTC
CASSSPPYGYTF
>TRBV11-2|TRBD1|TRBJ1-2|NA
TGTGCCAGCAGCCCTATGGGAGGGGGCAGTGGCTACACCTTC
CASSPMGGGSGYTF
>TRBV27|TRBD1|TRBJ2-7|NA
TGTGCCAGCAGTTCATCGGACAGGGGCGAGCAGTACTTC
CASSSSDRGEQYF
>TRBV19|TRBD1|TRBJ2-2|NA
TGTGCCAGTAGTAACCCGGGACAGTTAACCGGGGAGCTGTTTTTT
CASSNPGQLTGELFF
>TRBV5-5|NA|TRBJ1-5|NA
TGTGCCAGCAGCGCCTGGGGGTCTGTAAGCAATCAGCCCCAGCATTTT
CASSAWGSVSNQPQHF
>TRBV7-2|NA|TRBJ2-1|few
TGTGCCAGCAGGCTAGGACAGATTTACAATGAGCAGTTCTTC
CASRLGQIYNEQFF
>TRBV29-1|TRBD1|TRBJ1-1|NA
TGCAGCGGCAAGACCGACAGGGTTGAAGTAACTGAAGCTTTCTTT
CSGKTDRVEVTEAFF
>TRBV6-1|TRBD1|TRBJ1-6|few
TGTGCCAGCAGTGAGACAGGGGAGAGTTCACCCCTCCACTTT
CASSETGESSPLHF
>TRBV3-1/TRBV3-2|NA|TRBJ1-1|NA
TGTGCCAGCACCAGAGGCGGGGCCTCGAACACTGAAGCTTTCTTT
CASTRGGASNTEAFF
>TRBV7-6|NA|TRBJ1-5|once
TGTGCCAGCAGCCCCGACGGTAGCAATCAGCCCCAGCATTTT
CASSPDGSNQPQHF
>TRBV15|NA|TRBJ2-3|NA
TGTGCCACCAGCAGAGAAAGGGGCGGATTCGCAGATACGCAGTATTTT
CATSRERGGFADTQYF
>TRBV4-3|NA|TRBJ1-1|NA
TGCGCCAGCAGCCAAGATCTGGGGCAGGGGAACACTGAAGCTTTCTTT
CASSQDLGQGNTEAFF